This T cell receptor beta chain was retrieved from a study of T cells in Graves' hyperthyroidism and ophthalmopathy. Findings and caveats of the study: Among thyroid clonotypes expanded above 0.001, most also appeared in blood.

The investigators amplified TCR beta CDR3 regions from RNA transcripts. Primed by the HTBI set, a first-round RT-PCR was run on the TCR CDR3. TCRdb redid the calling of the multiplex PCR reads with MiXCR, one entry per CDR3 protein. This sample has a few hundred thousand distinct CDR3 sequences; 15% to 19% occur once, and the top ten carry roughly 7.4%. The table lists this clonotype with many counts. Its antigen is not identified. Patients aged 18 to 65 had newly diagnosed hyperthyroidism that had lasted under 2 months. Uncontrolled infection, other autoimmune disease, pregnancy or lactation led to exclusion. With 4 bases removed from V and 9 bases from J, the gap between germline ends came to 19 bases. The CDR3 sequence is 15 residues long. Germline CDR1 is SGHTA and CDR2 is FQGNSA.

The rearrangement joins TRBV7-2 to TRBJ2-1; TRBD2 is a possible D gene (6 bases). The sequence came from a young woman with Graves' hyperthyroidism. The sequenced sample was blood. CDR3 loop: CASSWGLEGPREQFF. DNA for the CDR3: TGTGCCAGCAGCTGGGGCCTGGAGGGCCCTCGTGAGCAGTTCTTC.